Below, one TCR beta chain is given with its context. CDR3 size: 14 residues. Germline V gene lookup returns CDR1 DFQATT and CDR2 SNEGSKA (reference sequence). The record originates from a study of monozygotic twins with inflammatory bowel disease. TCRdb reprocessed the 5' RACE reads and keeps a single row for each CDR3 protein, giving no DNA. The repertoire table contains about 210,000 distinct CDR3 sequences. This TCR was recovered from a human donor with ulcerative colitis or Crohn's disease, or a healthy co-twin of an affected twin (not recorded which). Sequenced sample: blood. V is TRBV20-1 and J is TRBJ1-2. CDR3 sequence reads: CSAVRGVGLGGYTF.